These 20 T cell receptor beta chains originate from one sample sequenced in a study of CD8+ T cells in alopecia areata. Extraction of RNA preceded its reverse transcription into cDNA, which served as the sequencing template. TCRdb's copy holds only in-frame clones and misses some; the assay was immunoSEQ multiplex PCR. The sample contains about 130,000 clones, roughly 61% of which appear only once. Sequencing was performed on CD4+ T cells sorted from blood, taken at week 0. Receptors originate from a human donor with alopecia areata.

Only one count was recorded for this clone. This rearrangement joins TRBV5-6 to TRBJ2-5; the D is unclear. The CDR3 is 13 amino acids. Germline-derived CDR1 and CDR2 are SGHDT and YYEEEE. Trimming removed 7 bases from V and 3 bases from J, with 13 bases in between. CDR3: CASCRGVEETQYF. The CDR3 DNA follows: TGTGCCAGCTGCCGTGGGGTAGAAGAGACCCAGTACTTC.

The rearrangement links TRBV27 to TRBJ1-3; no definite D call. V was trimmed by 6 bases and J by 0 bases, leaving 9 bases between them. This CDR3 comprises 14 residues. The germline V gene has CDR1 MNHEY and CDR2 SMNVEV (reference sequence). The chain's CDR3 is CASSTQSSGNTIYF. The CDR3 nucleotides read TGTGCCAGCAGCACCCAGAGCTCTGGAAACACCATATATTTT.

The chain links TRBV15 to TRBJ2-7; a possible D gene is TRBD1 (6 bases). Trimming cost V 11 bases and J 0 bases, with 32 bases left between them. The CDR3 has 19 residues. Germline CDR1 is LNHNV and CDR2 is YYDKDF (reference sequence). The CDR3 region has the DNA TGTGCCCACCCCTTGGCGACAGGCTCCTTCCAAACCAGCTCCTACGAGCAGTACTTC. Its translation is CAHPLATGSFQTSSYEQYF.

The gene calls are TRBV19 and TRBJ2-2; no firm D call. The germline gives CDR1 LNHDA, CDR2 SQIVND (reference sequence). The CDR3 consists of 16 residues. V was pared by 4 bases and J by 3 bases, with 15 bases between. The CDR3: CASSNGHGVHTGELFF. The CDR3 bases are TGTGCCAGTAGTAACGGTCATGGCGTTCACACCGGGGAGCTGTTTTTT.

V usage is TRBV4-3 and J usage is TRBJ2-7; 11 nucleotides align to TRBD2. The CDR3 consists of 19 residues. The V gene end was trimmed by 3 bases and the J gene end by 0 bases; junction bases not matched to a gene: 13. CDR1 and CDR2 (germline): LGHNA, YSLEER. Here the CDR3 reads CASSQSLAGGNSSSYEQYF. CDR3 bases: TGCGCCAGCAGCCAGTCTCTAGCGGGAGGAAATTCGAGCTCCTACGAGCAGTACTTC.

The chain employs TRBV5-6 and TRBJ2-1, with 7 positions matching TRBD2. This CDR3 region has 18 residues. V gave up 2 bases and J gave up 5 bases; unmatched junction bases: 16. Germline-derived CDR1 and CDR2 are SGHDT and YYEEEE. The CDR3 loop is CASSFGLSGLGVNNEQFF. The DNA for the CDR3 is TGTGCCAGCAGCTTCGGCTTATCCGGACTAGGGGTTAACAATGAGCAGTTCTTC. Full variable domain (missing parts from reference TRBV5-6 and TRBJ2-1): DAGVTQSPTHLIKTRGQQVTLRCSPKSGHDTVSWYQQALGQGPQFIFQYYEEEERQRGNFPDRFSGHQFPNYSSELNVNALLLGDSALYLCASSFGLSGLGVNNEQFFGPGTRLTVL.

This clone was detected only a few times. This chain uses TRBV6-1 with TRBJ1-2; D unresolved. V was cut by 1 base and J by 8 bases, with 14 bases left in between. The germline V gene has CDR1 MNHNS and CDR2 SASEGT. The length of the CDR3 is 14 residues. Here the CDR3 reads CASSEDRSRPGYTF. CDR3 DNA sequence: TGTGCCAGCAGTGAAGATCGGTCCCGCCCGGGCTACACCTTC.

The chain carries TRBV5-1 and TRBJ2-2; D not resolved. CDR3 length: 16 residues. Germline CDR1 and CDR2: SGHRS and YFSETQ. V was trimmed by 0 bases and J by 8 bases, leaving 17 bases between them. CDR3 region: CASSLVPGTGQGELFF. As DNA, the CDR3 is TGCGCCAGCAGCTTGGTGCCAGGAACCGGTCAGGGGGAGCTGTTTTTT.

The CDR3: CASSRTSAKETQYF. The CDR3 DNA follows: TGTGCCAGCAGCCGGACTAGCGCTAAAGAGACCCAGTACTTC. J is TRBJ2-5 and V is TRBV6-6; TRBD2 matches 9 bases. V gave up 6 bases and J gave up 3 bases; unmatched junction bases: 5. The germline CDR1 and CDR2 sequences are MNHNY and SVGAGI (reference sequence). The CDR3 has 14 amino acids.

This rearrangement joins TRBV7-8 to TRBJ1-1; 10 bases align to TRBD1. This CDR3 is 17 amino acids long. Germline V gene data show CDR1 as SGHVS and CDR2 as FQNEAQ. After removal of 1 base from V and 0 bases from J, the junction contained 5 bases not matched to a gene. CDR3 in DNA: TGTGCCAGCAGCTTAGGACAGGGGGCGAAGATGAACACTGAAGCTTTCTTT. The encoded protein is CASSLGQGAKMNTEAFF.

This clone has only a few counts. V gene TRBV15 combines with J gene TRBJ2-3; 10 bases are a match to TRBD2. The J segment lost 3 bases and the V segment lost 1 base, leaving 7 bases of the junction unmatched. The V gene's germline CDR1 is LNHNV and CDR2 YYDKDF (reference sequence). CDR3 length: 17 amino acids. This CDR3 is CATSRGVASGRTDTQYF. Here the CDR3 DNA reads TGTGCCACCAGCAGAGGGGTGGCTAGCGGGAGAACAGATACGCAGTATTTT.

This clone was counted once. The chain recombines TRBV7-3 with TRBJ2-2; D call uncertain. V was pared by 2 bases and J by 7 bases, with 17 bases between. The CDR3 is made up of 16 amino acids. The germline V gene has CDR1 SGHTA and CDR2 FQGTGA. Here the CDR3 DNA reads TGTGCCAGCAGCTTACCCTTCGTGACGTGGATCGGGGAGCTGTTTTTT. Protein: CASSLPFVTWIGELFF.

The CDR3, as DNA: TGTGCCAGCAGGAGGCTAGCAGGGAGCTCCTATAATTCACCCCTCCACTTT. Amino acid sequence: CASRRLAGSSYNSPLHF. The chain combines TRBV27 with TRBJ1-6; tentative D call: TRBD1 (5 bases). Germline CDR1 MNHEY, CDR2 SMNVEV (reference sequence). With 6 bases removed from V and 0 bases from J, the gap between germline ends came to 15 bases. There are 17 residues in the CDR3.

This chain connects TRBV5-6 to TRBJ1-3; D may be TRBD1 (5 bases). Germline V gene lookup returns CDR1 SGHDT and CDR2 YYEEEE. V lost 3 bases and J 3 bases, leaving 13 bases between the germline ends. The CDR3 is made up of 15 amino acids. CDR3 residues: CASSSRGPGGNTIYF. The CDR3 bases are TGTGCCAGCAGCTCAAGGGGCCCGGGTGGAAACACCATATATTTT.

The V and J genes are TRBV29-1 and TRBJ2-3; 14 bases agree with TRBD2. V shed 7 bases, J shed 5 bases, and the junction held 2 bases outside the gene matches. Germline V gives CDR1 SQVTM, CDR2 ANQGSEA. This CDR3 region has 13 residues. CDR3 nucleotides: TGCAGCGCCGGGACTAGCGGGGGAGATACGCAGTATTTT. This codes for CSAGTSGGDTQYF.

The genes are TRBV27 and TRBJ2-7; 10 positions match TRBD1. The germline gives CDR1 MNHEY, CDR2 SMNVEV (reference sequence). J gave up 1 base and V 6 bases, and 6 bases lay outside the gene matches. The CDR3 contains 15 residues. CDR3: CASSPRTGGSYEQYF. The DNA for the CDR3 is TGTGCCAGCAGCCCCAGGACAGGGGGGTCCTACGAGCAGTACTTC.

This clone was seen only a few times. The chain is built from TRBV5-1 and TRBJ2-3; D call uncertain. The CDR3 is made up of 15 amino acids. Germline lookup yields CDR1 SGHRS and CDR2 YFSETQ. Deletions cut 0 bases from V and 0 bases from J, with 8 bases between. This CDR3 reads CASSLEPGSTDTQYF. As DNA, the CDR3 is TGCGCCAGCAGCTTGGAACCCGGCAGCACAGATACGCAGTATTTT.

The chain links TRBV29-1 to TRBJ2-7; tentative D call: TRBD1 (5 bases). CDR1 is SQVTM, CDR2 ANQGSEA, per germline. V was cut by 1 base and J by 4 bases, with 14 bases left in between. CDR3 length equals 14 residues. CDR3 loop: CSVEGSADSYEQYF. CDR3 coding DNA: TGCAGCGTTGAAGGTTCGGCAGACAGTTACGAGCAGTACTTC.

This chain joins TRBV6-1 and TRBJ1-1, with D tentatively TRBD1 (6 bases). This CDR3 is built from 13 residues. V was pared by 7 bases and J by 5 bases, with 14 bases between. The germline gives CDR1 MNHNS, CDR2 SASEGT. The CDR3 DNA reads TGTGCCAGCACAGAACAGGGTTGGACTGAAGCTTTCTTT. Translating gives CASTEQGWTEAFF.

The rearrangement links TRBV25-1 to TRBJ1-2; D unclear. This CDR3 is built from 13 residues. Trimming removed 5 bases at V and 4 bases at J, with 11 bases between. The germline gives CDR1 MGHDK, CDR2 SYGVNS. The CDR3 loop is CASSKGLSYGYTF. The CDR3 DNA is TGTGCCAGCAGTAAGGGCCTATCCTATGGCTACACCTTC.